The T cell receptor beta chain under discussion was sequenced for a study of cytomegalovirus exposure and HLA in healthy donors. Here immunoSEQ multiplex PCR was the method, and the copy in TCRdb shows in-frame clones only, minus some. The top ten clones hold around 0.65% of a sample with 100,000 to 120,000 clones, around 95% of them seen once. The CDR3 spans 15 residues. Germline V gene lookup returns CDR1 SNHLY and CDR2 FYNNEI. Trimming removed 8 bases from V and 0 bases from J; junction bases left unmatched: 6. The chain links TRBV2 to TRBJ2-2; 7 bases align to TRBD1. This TCR was recovered from a woman aged 18-29 years in good health and CMV-seronegative. The sequenced sample was PBMCs. The CDR3 protein is CASFLGQTNTGELFF. The CDR3 region has the DNA TGTGCCAGCTTTCTGGGACAGACGAACACCGGGGAGCTGTTTTTT.